The 4 T cell receptor beta chains presented below share a single source sample, sequenced in a study of molecular identifiers for immune sequencing clone quantification. TCRdb itself ran the PCR reads through MiXCR, one entry per CDR3 protein. Counted here are approximately 590,000 distinct CDR3 sequences, roughly 25% occurring once; the ten biggest clones make up 0.78%. Source material: naive CD8+ T cells from blood, with Jurkat cell RNA spiked in. Subset in this sample: FACS-sorted CD8+CD4-CCR7+CD45RA+ naive T cells. The receptors here all came from a human donor in good health. Some libraries in this study had Jurkat cell RNA spiked in.

This chain uses TRBV18 with TRBJ1-1; D possibly corresponds to TRBD1 (5 bases). The CDR3 sequence is 14 residues long. The germline V gene encodes CDR1 KGHSH and CDR2 LQKENI. Trimming took 3 bases from V and 4 from J, leaving 12 bases between them. CDR3 bases: TGTGCCAGCTCACCTCGGGGCGGGGTCACTGAAGCTTTCTTT. Its translation is CASSPRGGVTEAFF.

This clonotype was found a few times. The junction differs from germline at one of its ends, possibly a read error. The chain couples TRBV3-1 to TRBJ2-3; TRBD2 matches 11 bases. This CDR3 comprises 20 residues. The germline CDR1 and CDR2 sequences are LGHDT and YNNKEL (reference sequence). The CDR3 protein is CASSQGERLAGGSSTDTQCF. DNA of the CDR3: TGTGCCAGCAGCCAAGGTGAAAGGCTAGCGGGGGGCTCGAGCACAGATACGCAGTGTTTT.

The V and J genes are TRBV19 and TRBJ2-3; TRBD2 aligns across 13 bases. The CDR3 is 15 residues long. Germline lookup yields CDR1 LNHDA and CDR2 SQIVND (reference sequence). V lost 4 bases to trimming and J lost 3 bases; unmatched junction nucleotides: 1. The CDR3 DNA reads as TGTGCCAGTAGTAAGGGACTAGCGGGGACAGATACGCAGTATTTT. Amino acids: CASSKGLAGTDTQYF.

This clonotype came up many times. The V call is TRBV24-1, the J call TRBJ2-1; TRBD2 agrees at 7 bases. Germline-derived CDR1 and CDR2 are KGHDR and SFDVKD. The CDR3 is 16 residues long. V dropped 3 bases and J dropped 2; count of bases not matched to a gene: 6. The DNA of the CDR3 is TGTGCCACCAGTGATATAACTAGCGACACCTACAATGAGCAGTTCTTC. It codes for CATSDITSDTYNEQFF.